This TCR beta chain comes out of a study of cytomegalovirus exposure and HLA in healthy donors. General observations from the study: Sequencing likely generated an artifact that appeared as a cluster of highly shared sequence variants. It was about 150 TCR beta chains that were listed as cytomegalovirus-associated. In a later analysis, TCR beta V- and J-gene trimming showed a link to a missense DCLRE1C variant.

It was healthy bone marrow donors who served as donors. As concerns this clone: Its antigen is as yet unknown.

PCR employed 60 Vbeta and 13 Jbeta primers. Assay used: immunoSEQ multiplex PCR; TCRdb lists only in-frame clones, some missing. The sample contains fewer than 150,000 clones, about 80% of which appear only once. Germline V gene lookup returns CDR1 SEHNR and CDR2 FQNEAQ (reference sequence). The CDR3 extends over 16 amino acids. The V segment lost 5 bases and the J segment 0 bases; nucleotides outside the gene matches: 6. The rearrangement joins TRBV7-9 to TRBJ2-4, with 8 bases lining up with TRBD1. The clonotype originates from a middle-aged man in good health and CMV-seropositive. Material: PBMCs. The CDR3 protein is CASSLGQGLAKNIQYF. The CDR3 DNA sequence: TGTGCCAGCAGCCTTGGACAGGGCCTAGCCAAAAACATTCAGTACTTC.